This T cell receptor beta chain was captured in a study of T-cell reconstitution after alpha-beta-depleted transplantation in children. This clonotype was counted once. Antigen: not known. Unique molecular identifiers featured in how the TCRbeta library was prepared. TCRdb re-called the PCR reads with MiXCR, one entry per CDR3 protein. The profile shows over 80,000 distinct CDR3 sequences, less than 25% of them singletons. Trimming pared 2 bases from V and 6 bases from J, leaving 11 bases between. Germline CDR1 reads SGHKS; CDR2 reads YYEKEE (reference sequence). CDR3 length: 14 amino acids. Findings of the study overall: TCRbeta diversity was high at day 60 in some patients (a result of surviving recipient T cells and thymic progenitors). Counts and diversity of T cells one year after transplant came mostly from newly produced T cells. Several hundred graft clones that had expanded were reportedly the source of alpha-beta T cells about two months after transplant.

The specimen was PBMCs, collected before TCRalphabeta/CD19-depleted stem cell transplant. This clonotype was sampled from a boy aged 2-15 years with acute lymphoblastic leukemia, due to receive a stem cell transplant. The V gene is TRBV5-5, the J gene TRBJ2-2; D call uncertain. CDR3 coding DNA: TGTGCCAGCAGCTTCCAAGGTTTGGCCGGGGAGCTGTTTTTT. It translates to CASSFQGLAGELFF.